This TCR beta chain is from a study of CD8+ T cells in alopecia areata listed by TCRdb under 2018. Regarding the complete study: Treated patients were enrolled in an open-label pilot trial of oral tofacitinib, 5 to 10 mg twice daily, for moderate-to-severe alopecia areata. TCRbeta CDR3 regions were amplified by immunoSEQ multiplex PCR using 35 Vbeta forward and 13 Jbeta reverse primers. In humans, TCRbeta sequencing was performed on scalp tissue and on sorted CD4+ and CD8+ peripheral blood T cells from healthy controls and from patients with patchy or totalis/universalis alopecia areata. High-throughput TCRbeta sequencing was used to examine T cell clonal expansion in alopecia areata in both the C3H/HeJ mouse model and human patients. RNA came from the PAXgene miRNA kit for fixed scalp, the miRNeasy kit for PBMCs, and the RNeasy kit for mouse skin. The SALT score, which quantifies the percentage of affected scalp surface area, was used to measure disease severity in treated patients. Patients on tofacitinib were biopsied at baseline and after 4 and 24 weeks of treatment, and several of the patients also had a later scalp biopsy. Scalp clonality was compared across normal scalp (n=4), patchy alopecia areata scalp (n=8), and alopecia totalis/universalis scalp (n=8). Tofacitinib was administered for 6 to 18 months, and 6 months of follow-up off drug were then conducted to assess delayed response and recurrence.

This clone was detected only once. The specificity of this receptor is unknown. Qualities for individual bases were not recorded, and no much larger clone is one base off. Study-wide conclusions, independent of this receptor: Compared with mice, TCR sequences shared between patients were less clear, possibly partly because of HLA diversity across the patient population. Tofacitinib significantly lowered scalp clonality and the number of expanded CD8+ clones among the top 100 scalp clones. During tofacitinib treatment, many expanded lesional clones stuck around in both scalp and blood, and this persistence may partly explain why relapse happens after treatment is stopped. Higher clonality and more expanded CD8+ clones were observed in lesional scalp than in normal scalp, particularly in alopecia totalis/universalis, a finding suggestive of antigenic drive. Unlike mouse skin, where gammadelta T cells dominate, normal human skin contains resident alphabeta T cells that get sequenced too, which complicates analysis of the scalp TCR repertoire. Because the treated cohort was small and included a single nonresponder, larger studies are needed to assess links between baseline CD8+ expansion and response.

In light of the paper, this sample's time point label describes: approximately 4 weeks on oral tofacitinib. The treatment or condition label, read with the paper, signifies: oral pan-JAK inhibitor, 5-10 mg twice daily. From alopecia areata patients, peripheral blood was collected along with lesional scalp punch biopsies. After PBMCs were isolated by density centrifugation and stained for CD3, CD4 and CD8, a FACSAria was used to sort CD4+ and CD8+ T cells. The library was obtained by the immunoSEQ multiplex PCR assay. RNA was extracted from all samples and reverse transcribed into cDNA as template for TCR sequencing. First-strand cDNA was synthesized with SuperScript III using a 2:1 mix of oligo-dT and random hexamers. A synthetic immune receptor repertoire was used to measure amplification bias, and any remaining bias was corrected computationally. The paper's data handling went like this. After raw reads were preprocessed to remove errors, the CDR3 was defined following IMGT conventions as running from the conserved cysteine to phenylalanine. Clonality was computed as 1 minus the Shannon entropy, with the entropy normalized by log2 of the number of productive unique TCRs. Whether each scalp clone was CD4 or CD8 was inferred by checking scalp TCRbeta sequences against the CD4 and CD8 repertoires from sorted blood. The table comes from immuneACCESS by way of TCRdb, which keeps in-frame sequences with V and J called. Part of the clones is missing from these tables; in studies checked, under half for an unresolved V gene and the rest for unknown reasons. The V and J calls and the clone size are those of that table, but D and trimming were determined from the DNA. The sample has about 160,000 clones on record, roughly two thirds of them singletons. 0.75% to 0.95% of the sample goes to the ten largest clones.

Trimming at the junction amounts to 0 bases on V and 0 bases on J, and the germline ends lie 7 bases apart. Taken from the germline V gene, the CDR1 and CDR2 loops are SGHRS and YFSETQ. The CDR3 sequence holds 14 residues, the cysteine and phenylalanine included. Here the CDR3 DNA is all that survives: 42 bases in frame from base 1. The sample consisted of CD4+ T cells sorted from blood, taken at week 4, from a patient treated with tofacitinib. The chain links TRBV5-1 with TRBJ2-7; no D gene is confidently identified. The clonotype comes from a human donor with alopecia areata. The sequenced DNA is TGCGCCAGCAGCTTGGAACATTACTCCTACGAGCAGTACTTC. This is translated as CASSLEHYSYEQYF.